Below, one TCR beta chain is given with its context. Individuals aged roughly 18 to 95 years were recruited from 24 US areas. Cohort placement rested on clinical history that participants reported themselves. Donors in Cohort 3 counted as recovered after two negative PCRs, clearance, or symptom resolution. Sequenced by immunoSEQ multiplex PCR; TCRdb stores in-frame clones only, minus some. The sample consists of fewer than 200,000 clones, 70% to 85% of them appearing once. This sample is part of a study of blood T cell repertoires in COVID-19. Study at large: Nucleic acid was either cDNA or gDNA, and it came from T cells, B-cell-depleted T cells, or PBMCs.

Trimming left V 2 bases short and J 1 base short, with 15 bases between. The CDR3 has 16 amino acids. Germline V lookup: CDR1 SGDLS, CDR2 YYNGEE. This receptor was obtained from a man aged 45-65 years who had recovered from COVID-19. The chain joins TRBV9 to TRBJ1-1; unclear D gene. The sequenced material came from PBMCs or T cells enriched from blood (not recorded which). The CDR3 region has the DNA TGTGCCAGCAGCGTCCGCCCGCAAACATGGAACACTGAAGCTTTCTTT. Residues: CASSVRPQTWNTEAFF.